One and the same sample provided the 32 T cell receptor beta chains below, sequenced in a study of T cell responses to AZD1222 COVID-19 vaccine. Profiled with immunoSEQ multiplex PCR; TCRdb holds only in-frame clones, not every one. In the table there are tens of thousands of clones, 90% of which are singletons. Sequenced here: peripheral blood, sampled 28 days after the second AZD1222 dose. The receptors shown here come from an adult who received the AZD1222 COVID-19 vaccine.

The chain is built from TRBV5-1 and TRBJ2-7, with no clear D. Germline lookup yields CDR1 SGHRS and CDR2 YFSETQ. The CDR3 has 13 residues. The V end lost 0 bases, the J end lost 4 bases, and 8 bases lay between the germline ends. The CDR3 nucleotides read TGCGCCAGCAGCTTGGCCTCAGTTTACGAGCAGTACTTC. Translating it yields CASSLASVYEQYF.

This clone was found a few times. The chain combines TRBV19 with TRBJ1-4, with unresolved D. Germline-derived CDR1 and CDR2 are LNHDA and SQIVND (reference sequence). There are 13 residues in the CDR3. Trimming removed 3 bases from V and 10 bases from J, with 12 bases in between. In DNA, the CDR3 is TGTGCCAGTAGTATGTTTGAAGGGCGAAAACTGTTTTTT. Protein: CASSMFEGRKLFF.

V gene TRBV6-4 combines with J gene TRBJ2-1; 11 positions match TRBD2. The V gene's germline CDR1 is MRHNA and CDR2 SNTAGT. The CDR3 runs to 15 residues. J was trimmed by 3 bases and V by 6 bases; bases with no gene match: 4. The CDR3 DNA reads TGTGCCAGCAGCAGCCTAGCGGGGGGCTACAATGAGCAGTTCTTC. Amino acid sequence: CASSSLAGGYNEQFF.

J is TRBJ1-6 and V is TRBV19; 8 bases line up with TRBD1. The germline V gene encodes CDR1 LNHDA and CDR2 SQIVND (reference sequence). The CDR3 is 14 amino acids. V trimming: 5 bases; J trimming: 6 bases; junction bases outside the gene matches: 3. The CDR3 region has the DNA TGTGCCAGTAGTCCGCAGGGGGCTAATTCACCCCTCCACTTT. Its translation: CASSPQGANSPLHF.

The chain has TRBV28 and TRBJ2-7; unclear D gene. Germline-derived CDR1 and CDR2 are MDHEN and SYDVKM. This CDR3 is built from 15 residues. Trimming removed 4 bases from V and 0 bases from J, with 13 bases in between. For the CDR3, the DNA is TGTGCCAGCAGTTCTATCGGTGCCCACTCCTACGAGCAGTACTTC. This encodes CASSSIGAHSYEQYF.

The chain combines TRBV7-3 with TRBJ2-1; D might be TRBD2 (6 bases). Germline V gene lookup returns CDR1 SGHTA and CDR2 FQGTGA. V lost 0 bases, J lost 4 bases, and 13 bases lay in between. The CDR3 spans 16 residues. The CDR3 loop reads CASSLTSGGVYNEQFF. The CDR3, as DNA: TGTGCCAGCAGCTTAACGAGTGGCGGGGTTTACAATGAGCAGTTCTTC.

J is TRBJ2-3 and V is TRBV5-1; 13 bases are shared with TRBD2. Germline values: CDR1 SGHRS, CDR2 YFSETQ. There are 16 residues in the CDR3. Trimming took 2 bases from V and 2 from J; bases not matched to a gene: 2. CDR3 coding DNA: TGCGCCAGCAGCTTCGGGACTAGCGGGGTCACAGATACGCAGTATTTT. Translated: CASSFGTSGVTDTQYF. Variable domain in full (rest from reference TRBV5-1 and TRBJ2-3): KAGVTQTPRYLIKTRGQQVTLSCSPISGHRSVSWYQQTPGQGLQFLFEYFSETQRNKGNFPGRFSGRQFSNSRSEMNVSTLELGDSALYLCASSFGTSGVTDTQYFGPGTRLTVL.

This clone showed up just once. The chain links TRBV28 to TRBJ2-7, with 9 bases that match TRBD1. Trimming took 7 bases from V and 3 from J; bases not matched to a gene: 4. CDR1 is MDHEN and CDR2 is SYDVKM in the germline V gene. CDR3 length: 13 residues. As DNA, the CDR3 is TGTGCCAGCATCCCGGGACAGGGCTACGAGCAGTACTTC. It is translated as CASIPGQGYEQYF.

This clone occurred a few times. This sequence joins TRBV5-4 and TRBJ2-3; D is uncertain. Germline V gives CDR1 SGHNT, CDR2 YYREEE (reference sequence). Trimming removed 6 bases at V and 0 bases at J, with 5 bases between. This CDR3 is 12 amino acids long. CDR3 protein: CASTASTDTQYF. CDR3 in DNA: TGTGCCAGCACCGCTAGCACAGATACGCAGTATTTT. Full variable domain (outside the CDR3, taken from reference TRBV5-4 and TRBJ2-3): ETGVTQSPTHLIKTRGQQVTLRCSSQSGHNTVSWYQQALGQGPQFIFQYYREEENGRGNFPPRFSGLQFPNYSSELNVNALELDDSALYLCASTASTDTQYFGPGTRLTVL.

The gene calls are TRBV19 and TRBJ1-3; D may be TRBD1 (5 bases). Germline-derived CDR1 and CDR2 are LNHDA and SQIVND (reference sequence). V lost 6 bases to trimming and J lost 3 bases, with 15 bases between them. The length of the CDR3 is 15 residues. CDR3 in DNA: TGTGCCAGTAGCCCAACCGGGGCAGGTGGAAACACCATATATTTT. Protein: CASSPTGAGGNTIYF. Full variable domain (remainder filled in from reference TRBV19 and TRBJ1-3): DGGITQSPKYLFRKEGQNVTLSCEQNLNHDAMYWYRQDPGQGLRLIYYSQIVNDFQKGDIAEGYSVSREKKESFPLTVTSAQKNPTAFYLCASSPTGAGGNTIYFGEGSWLTVV.

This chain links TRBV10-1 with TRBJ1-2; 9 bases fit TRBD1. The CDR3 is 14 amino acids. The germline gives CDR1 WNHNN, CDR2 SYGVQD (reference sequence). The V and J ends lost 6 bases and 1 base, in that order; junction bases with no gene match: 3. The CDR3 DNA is TGCGCCAGCAGGGGACAGGGTGTTAACTATGGCTACACCTTC. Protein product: CASRGQGVNYGYTF.

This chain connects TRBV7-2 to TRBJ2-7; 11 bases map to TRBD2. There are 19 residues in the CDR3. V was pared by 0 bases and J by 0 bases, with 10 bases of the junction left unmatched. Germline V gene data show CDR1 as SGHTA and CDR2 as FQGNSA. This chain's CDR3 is CASSLARLAGGTHSYEQYF. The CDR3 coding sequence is TGTGCCAGCAGCTTAGCGCGGCTAGCGGGGGGCACTCACTCCTACGAGCAGTACTTC.

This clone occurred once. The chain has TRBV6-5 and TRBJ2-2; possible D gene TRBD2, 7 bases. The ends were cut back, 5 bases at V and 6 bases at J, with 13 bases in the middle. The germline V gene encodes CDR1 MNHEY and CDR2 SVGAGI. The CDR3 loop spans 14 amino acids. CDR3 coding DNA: TGTGCCAGCAGTCGACCGGGGGGCGCCGGGGAGCTGTTTTTT. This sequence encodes CASSRPGGAGELFF.

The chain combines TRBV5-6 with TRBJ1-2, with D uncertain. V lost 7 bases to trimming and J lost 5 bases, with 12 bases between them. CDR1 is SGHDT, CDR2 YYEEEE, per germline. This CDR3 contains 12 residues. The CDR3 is CASGRRSYGYTF. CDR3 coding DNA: TGTGCCAGCGGAAGACGGTCATATGGCTACACCTTC.

The CDR3 is CASSSSLTGLGEQFF. CDR3 bases: TGTGCCAGCTCATCCAGCTTAACAGGGTTGGGTGAGCAGTTCTTC. The V gene is TRBV18, the J gene TRBJ2-1, with D tentatively TRBD1 (6 bases). The V end lost 5 bases, the J end lost 9 bases, and 20 bases lay between the germline ends. Per the germline V gene, CDR1 is KGHSH and CDR2 is LQKENI. CDR3 length equals 15 residues.

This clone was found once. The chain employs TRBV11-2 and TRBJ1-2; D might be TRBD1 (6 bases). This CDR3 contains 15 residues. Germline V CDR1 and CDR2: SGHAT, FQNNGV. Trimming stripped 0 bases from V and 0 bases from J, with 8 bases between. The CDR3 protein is CASSLETGANYGYTF. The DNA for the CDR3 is TGTGCCAGCAGCTTAGAGACAGGAGCTAACTATGGCTACACCTTC.

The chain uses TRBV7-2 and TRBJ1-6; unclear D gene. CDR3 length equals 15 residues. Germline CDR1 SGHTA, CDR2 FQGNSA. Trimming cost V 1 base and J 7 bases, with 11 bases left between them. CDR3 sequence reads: CASSLEGGGNSPLHF. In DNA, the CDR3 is TGTGCCAGCAGCTTAGAGGGAGGCGGGAATTCACCCCTCCACTTT.

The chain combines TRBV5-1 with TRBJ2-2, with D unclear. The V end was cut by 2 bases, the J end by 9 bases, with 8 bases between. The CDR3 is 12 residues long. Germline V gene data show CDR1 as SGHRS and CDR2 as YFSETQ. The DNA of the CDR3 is TGCGCCAGCAGCTTTAATCAGTGGGAGCTGTTTTTT. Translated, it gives CASSFNQWELFF.

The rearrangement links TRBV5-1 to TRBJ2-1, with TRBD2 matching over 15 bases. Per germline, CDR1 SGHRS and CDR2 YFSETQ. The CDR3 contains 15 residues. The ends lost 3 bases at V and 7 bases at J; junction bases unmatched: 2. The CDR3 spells CASSSGTSGGNEQFF. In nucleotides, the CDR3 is TGCGCCAGCAGCTCTGGGACTAGCGGGGGGAATGAGCAGTTCTTC.

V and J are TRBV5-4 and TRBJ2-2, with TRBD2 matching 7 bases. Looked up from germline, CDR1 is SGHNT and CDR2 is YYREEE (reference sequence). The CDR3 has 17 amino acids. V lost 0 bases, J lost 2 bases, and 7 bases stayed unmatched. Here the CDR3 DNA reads TGTGCCAGCAGCTTGGTGGGCGGGGGAAGAAACACCGGGGAGCTGTTTTTT. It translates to CASSLVGGGRNTGELFF.

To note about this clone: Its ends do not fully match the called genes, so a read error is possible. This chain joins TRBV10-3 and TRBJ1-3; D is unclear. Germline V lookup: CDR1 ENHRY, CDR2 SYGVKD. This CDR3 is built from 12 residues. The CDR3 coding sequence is TGTGCCATCAGTGAGTCGAACACCCTTGAGGATTTT. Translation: CAISESNTLEDF.

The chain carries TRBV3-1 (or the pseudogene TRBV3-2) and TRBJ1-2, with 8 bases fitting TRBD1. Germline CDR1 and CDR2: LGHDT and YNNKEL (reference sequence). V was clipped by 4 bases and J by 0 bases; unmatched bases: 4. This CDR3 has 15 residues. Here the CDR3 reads CASSPLQGANYGYTF. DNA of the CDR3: TGTGCCAGCAGCCCATTACAGGGGGCTAACTATGGCTACACCTTC.

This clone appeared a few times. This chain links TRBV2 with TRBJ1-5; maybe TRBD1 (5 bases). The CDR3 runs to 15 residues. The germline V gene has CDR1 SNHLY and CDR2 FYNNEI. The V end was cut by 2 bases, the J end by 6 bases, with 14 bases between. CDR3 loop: CASSEFGRDSQPQHF. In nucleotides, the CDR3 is TGTGCCAGCAGTGAATTCGGCAGGGACTCTCAGCCCCAGCATTTT.

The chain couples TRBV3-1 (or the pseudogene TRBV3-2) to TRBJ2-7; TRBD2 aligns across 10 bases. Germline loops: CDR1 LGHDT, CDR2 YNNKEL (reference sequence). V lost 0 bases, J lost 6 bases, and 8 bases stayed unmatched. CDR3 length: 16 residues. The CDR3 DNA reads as TGTGCCAGCAGCCAAGATCGGGCGAGCGGGGGGGGCGAGCAGTACTTC. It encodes CASSQDRASGGGEQYF.

Here the CDR3 reads CASSITGTRMTEAFF. The DNA for the CDR3 is TGTGCCAGTAGTATCACCGGGACAAGGATGACTGAAGCTTTCTTT. The chain carries TRBV19 and TRBJ1-1; D might be TRBD1 (6 bases). The ends were cut back, 3 bases at V and 5 bases at J, with 16 bases in the middle. CDR3 length equals 15 residues. Germline assignment: CDR1 LNHDA and CDR2 SQIVND (reference sequence).

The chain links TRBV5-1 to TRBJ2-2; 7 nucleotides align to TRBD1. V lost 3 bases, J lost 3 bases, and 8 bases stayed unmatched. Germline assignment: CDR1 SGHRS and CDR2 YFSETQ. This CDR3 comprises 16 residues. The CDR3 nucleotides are TGCGCCAGCAGCTGGGGACAGTGGGTGGACACCGGGGAGCTGTTTTTT. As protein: CASSWGQWVDTGELFF. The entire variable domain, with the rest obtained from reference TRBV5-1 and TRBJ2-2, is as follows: KAGVTQTPRYLIKTRGQQVTLSCSPISGHRSVSWYQQTPGQGLQFLFEYFSETQRNKGNFPGRFSGRQFSNSRSEMNVSTLELGDSALYLCASSWGQWVDTGELFFGEGSRLTVL.

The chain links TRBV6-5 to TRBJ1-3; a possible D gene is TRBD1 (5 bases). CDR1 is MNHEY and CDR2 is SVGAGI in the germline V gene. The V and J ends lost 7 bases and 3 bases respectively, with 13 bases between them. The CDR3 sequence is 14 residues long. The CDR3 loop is CASTSGTDGNTIYF. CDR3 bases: TGTGCCAGCACCTCCGGGACGGATGGAAACACCATATATTTT.

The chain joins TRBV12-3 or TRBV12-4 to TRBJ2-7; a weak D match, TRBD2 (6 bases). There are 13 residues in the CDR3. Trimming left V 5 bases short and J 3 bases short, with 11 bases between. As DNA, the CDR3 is TGTGCCAGCAGTGAAAGGGGACTCTACGAGCAGTACTTC. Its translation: CASSERGLYEQYF.

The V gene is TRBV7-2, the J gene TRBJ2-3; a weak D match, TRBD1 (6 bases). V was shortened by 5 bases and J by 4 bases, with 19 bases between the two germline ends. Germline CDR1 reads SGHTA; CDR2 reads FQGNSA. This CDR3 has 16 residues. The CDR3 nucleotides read TGTGCCAGCAGCCGTAATTCGAGGGGGATCCCAGATACGCAGTATTTT. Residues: CASSRNSRGIPDTQYF.

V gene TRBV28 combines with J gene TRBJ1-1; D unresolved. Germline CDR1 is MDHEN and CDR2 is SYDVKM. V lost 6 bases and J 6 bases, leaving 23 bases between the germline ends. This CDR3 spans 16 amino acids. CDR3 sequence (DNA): TGTGCCAGCAGATACCTAAGATACTCCTCGGGCGCTGAAGCTTTCTTT. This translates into CASRYLRYSSGAEAFF.

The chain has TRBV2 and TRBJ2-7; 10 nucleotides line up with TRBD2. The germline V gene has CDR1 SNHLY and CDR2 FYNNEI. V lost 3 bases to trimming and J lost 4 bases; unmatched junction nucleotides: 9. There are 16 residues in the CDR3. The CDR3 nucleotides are TGTGCCAGCAGTGACGGCAGCGGGGGGGCCGGTTACGAGCAGTACTTC. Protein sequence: CASSDGSGGAGYEQYF.

As DNA, the CDR3 is TGTGCCAGCTCGGGACAGCCTAATGTCGAGCAGTACTTC. Protein sequence: CASSGQPNVEQYF. This rearrangement joins TRBV18 to TRBJ2-7; 7 positions match TRBD1. From germline, CDR1 is KGHSH and CDR2 LQKENI. The trim removed 6 bases at V and 6 bases at J, leaving 8 bases unmatched. The CDR3 is 13 residues long.